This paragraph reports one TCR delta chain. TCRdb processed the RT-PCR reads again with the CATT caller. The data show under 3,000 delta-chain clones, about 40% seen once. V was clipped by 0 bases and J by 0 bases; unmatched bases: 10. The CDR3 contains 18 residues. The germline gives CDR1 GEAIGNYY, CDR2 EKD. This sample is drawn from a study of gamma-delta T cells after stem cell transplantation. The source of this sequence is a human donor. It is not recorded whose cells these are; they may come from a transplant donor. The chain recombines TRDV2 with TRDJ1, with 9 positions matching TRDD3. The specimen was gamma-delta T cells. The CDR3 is CACDTLYTGGPDTDKLIF. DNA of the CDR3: TGTGCCTGTGACACCCTCTATACTGGGGGACCCGACACCGATAAACTCATCTTT.